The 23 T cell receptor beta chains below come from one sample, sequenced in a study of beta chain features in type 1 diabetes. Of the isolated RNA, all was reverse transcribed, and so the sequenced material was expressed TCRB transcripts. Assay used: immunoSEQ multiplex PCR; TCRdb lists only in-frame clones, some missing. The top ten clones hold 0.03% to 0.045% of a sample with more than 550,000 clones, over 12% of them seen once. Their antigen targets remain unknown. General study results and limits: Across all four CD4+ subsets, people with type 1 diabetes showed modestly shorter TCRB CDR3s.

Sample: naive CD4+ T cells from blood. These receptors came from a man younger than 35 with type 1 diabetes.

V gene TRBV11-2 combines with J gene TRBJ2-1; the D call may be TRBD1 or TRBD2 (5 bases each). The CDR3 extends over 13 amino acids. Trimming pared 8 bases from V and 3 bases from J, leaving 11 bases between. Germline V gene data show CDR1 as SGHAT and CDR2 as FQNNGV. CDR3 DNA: TGTGCCAGCGCCGGGACCCTCTACAATGAGCAGTTCTTC. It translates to CASAGTLYNEQFF.

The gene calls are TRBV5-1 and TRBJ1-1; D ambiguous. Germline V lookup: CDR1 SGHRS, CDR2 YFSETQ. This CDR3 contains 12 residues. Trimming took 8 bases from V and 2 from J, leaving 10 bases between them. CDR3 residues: CASGERNTEAFF. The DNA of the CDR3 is TGCGCCAGTGGAGAGAGAAACACTGAAGCTTTCTTT. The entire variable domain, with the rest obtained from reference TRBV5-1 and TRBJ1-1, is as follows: KAGVTQTPRYLIKTRGQQVTLSCSPISGHRSVSWYQQTPGQGLQFLFEYFSETQRNKGNFPGRFSGRQFSNSRSEMNVSTLELGDSALYLCASGERNTEAFFGQGTRLTVV.

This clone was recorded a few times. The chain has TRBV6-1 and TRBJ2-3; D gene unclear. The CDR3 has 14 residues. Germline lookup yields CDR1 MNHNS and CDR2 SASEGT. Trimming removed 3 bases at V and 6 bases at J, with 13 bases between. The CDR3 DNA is TGTGCCAGCAGTGATTCGGCACGTGGCGATACGCAGTATTTT. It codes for CASSDSARGDTQYF.

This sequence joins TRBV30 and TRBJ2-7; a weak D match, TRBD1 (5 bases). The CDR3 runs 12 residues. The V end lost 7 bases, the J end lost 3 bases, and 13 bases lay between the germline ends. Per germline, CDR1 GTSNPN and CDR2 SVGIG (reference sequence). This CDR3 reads CASLRESYEQYF. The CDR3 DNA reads TGTGCCTCACTCAGGGAAAGCTACGAGCAGTACTTC.

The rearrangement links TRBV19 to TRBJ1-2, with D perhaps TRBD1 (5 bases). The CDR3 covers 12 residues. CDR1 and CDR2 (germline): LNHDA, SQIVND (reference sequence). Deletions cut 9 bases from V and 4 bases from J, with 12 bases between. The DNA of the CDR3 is TGTGCCAGCGGACGGGGGATCTATGGCTACACCTTC. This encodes CASGRGIYGYTF.

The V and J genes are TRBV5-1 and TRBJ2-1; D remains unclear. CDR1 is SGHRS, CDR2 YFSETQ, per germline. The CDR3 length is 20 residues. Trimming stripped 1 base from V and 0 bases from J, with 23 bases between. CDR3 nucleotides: TGCGCCAGCAGCTTGAGGGTCCCCCCAAACGGCCGGAGCTCCTACAATGAGCAGTTCTTC. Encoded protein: CASSLRVPPNGRSSYNEQFF.

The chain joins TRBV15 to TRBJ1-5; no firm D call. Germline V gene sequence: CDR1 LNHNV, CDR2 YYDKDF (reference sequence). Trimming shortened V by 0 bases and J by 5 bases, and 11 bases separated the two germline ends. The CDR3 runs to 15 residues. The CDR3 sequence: CATSRDMGFDQPQHF. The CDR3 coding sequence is TGTGCCACCAGCAGAGATATGGGGTTCGATCAGCCCCAGCATTTT.

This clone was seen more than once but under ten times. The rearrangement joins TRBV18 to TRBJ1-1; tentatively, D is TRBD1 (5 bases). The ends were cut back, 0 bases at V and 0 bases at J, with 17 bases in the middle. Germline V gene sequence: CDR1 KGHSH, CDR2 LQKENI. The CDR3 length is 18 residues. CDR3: CASSPPGSGRAMNTEAFF. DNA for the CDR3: TGTGCCAGCTCACCACCGGGCTCGGGCAGGGCTATGAACACTGAAGCTTTCTTT.

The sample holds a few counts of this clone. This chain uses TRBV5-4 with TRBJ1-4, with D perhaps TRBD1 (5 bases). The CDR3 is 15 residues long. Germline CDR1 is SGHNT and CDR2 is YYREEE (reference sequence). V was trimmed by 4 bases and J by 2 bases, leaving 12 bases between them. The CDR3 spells CASSATGPTNEKLFF. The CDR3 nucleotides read TGTGCCAGCAGCGCAACAGGCCCGACTAATGAAAAACTGTTTTTT.

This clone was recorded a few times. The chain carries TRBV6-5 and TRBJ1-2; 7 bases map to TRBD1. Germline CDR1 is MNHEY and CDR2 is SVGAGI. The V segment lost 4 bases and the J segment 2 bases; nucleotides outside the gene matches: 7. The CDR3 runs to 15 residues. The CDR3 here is CASSSIGTDNYGYTF. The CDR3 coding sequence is TGTGCCAGCAGTTCCATTGGGACAGACAACTATGGCTACACCTTC.

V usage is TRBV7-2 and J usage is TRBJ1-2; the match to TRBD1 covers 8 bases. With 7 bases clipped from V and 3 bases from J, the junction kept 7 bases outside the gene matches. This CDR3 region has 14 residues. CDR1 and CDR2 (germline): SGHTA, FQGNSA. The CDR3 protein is CASNPDRGDYGYTF. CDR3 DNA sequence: TGTGCCAGCAACCCCGACAGGGGAGACTATGGCTACACCTTC.

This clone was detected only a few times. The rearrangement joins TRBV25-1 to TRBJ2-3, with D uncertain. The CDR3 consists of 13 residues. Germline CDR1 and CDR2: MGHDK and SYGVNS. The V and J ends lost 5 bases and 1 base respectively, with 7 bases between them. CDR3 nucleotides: TGTGCCAGCAGTCGATCACGCACAGATACGCAGTATTTT. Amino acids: CASSRSRTDTQYF.

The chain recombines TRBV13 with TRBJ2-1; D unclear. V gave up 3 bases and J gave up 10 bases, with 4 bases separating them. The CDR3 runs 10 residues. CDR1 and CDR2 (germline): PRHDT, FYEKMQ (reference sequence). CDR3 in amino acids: CASSLGEQFF. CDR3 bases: TGTGCCAGCAGCTTGGGAGAGCAGTTCTTC.

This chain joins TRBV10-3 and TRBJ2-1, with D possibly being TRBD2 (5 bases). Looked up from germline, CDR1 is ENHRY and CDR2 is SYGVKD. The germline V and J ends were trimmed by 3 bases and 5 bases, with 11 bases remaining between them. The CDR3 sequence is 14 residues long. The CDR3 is CAISEAEINNEQFF. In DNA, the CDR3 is TGTGCCATCAGTGAAGCGGAAATAAACAATGAGCAGTTCTTC.

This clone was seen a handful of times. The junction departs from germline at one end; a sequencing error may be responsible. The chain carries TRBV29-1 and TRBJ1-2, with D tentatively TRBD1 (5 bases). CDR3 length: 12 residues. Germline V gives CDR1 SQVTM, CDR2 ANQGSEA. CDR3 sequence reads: CSAYRTDYCYTF. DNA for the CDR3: TGCAGCGCTTACAGGACTGACTATTGCTACACCTTC.

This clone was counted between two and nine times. CDR3 DNA: TGTGCCAGCAGTTACATATACGAGCAGTACTTC. Translation gives CASSYIYEQYF. This sequence joins TRBV6-6 and TRBJ2-7; D is unclear. The germline V gene has CDR1 MNHNY and CDR2 SVGAGI (reference sequence). The CDR3 has 11 amino acids. V shed 2 bases and J shed 4 bases, with 3 bases lying between them.

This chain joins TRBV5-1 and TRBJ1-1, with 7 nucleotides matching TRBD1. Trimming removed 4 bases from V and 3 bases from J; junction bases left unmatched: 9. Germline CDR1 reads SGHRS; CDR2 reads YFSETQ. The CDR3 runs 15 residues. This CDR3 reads CASSPDGQADTEAFF. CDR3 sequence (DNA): TGCGCCAGCAGCCCAGACGGACAGGCCGACACTGAAGCTTTCTTT.

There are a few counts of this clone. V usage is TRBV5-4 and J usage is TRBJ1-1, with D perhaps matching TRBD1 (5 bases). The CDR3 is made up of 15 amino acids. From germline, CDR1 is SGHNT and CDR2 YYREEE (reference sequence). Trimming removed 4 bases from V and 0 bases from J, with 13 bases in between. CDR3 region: CASSRSMTVNTEAFF. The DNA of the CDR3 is TGTGCCAGCAGCCGTTCCATGACAGTGAACACTGAAGCTTTCTTT.

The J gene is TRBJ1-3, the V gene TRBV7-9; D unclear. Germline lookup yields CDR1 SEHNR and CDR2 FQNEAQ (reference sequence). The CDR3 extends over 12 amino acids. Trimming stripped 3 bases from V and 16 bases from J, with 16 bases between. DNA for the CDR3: TGTGCCAGCAGCTTCTCCGACACTCTGTGGTATTTT. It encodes CASSFSDTLWYF.

The CDR3 DNA reads TGTGCCAGTAAGTGGACAGAGGACACAGATACGCAGTATTTT. The encoded protein is CASKWTEDTDTQYF. The chain links TRBV18 to TRBJ2-3; the D gene is possibly TRBD1 (6 bases). This CDR3 spans 14 amino acids. Per the germline V gene, CDR1 is KGHSH and CDR2 is LQKENI. The V end lost 9 bases, the J end lost 2 bases, and 15 bases lay between the germline ends.

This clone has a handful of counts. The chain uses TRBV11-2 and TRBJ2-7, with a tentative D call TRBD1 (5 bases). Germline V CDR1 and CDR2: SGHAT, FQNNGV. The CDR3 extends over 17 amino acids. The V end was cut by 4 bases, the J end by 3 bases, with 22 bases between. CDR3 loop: CASSSRSDWGSIYEQYF. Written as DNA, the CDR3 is TGTGCCAGCAGCTCCAGGTCGGATTGGGGCTCGATCTACGAGCAGTACTTC.

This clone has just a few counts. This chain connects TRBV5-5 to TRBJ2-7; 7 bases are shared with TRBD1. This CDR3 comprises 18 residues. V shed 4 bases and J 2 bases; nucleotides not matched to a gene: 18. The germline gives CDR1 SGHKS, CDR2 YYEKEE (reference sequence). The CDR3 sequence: CASSAETTGTAWAYEQYF. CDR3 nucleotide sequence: TGTGCCAGCAGCGCCGAAACTACCGGGACAGCCTGGGCCTACGAGCAGTACTTC. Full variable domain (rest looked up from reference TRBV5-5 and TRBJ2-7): DAGVTQSPTHLIKTRGQQVTLRCSPISGHKSVSWYQQVLGQGPQFIFQYYEKEERGRGNFPDRFSARQFPNYSSELNVNALLLGDSALYLCASSAETTGTAWAYEQYFGPGTRLTVT.

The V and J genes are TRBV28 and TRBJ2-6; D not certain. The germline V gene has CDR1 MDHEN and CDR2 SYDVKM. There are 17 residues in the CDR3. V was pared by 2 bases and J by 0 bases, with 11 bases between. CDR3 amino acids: CASSLPRTDSGANVLTF. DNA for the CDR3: TGTGCCAGCAGTTTACCTCGGACGGACTCTGGGGCCAACGTCCTGACTTTC.